This TCR beta chain was sequenced in a study of blood T cell repertoires in COVID-19. Turning to the study itself: Samples came from the United States, Italy and Spain, spanning acute and convalescent COVID-19. Nucleic acid was either cDNA or gDNA, and it came from T cells, B-cell-depleted T cells, or PBMCs.

Authors' data handling: Nucleated cell counts were estimated from reference gene primer amplification. Measured with immunoSEQ multiplex PCR; TCRdb has only the in-frame clones, and not every one. That table is the source of V, J and clone size, and D and trimming were worked out from the DNA. Altogether over 100,000 clones are present, 79% being singletons, with the ten largest covering approximately 3.9%. The CDR3 length is 13 residues. With 7 bases clipped from V and 8 bases from J, the junction kept 6 bases outside the gene matches. Germline-derived CDR1 and CDR2 are LGHDT and YNNKEL (reference sequence).

The chain joins TRBV3-1 (or the pseudogene TRBV3-2) to TRBJ1-4; 8 nucleotides line up with TRBD1. This receptor was taken from a woman aged 80 or older with acute or convalescent COVID-19. The specimen was peripheral blood. DNA for the CDR3: TGTGCCAGCACTCAGGGGGCGCACGAAAAACTGTTTTTT. It encodes CASTQGAHEKLFF.